The next 13 T cell receptor beta chains were all read from a single sample in a study of shared clonotypes between healthy human individuals. The method was immunoSEQ multiplex PCR; TCRdb's version includes in-frame clones alone and lacks a portion of them. The table lists some 2,500,000 clones, roughly 90% of them singletons, with approximately 0.4% in the top ten. Material: naive CD4+ T cells from PBMCs. Subset specified: CD45RA+ positively selected. The receptor set was obtained from a man between 18 and 29 years old in good health. Some clones in this sample may be carry-over from other donors' samples.

The V gene is TRBV7-3, the J gene TRBJ2-2; unclear D gene. The CDR3 runs to 14 residues. CDR1 and CDR2 (germline): SGHTA, FQGTGA. Trimming cost V 2 bases and J 3 bases, with 7 bases left between them. The CDR3 DNA is TGTGCCAGCAGCTTAGAACTCCACACCGGGGAGCTGTTTTTT. It codes for CASSLELHTGELFF.

This chain connects TRBV7-3 to TRBJ2-7; D unclear. CDR3 length: 15 residues. Germline assignment: CDR1 SGHTA and CDR2 FQGTGA. V was clipped by 3 bases and J by 2 bases, with 14 bases between them. The CDR3: CASSFGPPAAYEQYF. CDR3 DNA: TGTGCCAGCAGCTTTGGGCCCCCGGCAGCCTACGAGCAGTACTTC.

The J gene is TRBJ2-7, the V gene TRBV5-6; D is perhaps TRBD1 or TRBD2 (6 bases each). The CDR3 sequence is 15 residues long. Germline CDR1 reads SGHDT; CDR2 reads YYEEEE. The V end lost 4 bases, the J end lost 5 bases, and 19 bases lay between the germline ends. The CDR3 loop is CASSPGGGRLHEQYF. Written as DNA, the CDR3 is TGTGCCAGCAGCCCCGGAGGGGGGAGGTTACACGAGCAGTACTTC.

The chain couples TRBV7-9 to TRBJ2-5; 12 nucleotides agree with TRBD2. The CDR3 contains 17 residues. CDR1 is SEHNR and CDR2 is FQNEAQ in the germline V gene (reference sequence). Trimming removed 1 base from V and 5 bases from J; junction bases left unmatched: 8. In nucleotides, the CDR3 is TGTGCCAGCAGCTTAGGCACCTCTAGCGGGAGGGGGGAGACCCAGTACTTC. It specifies CASSLGTSSGRGETQYF.

The chain combines TRBV18 with TRBJ1-2, with D possibly being TRBD1 (6 bases). This CDR3 is built from 15 residues. Germline lookup yields CDR1 KGHSH and CDR2 LQKENI. Trimming pared 1 base from V and 6 bases from J, leaving 15 bases between. DNA for the CDR3: TGTGCCAGCTCACCACAGAACAGGGTTGAAGATGGCTACACCTTC. Its translation: CASSPQNRVEDGYTF. Supplemented by reference TRBV18 and TRBJ1-2, the full variable domain reads NAGVMQNPRHLVRRRGQEARLRCSPMKGHSHVYWYRQLPEEGLKFMVYLQKENIIDESGMPKERFSAEFPKEGPSILRIQQVVRGDSAAYFCASSPQNRVEDGYTFGSGTRLTVV.

This clone was seen a few times. This same CDR3 is encoded by further DNA sequences in the sample. The rearrangement uses TRBV19 and TRBJ1-5; 7 bases map to TRBD1. CDR1 LNHDA and CDR2 SQIVND come from the germline V gene (reference sequence). The CDR3 is 14 residues long. V gave up 1 base and J gave up 4 bases; unmatched junction bases: 1. The CDR3 DNA reads TGTGCCAGTAGTATAGTACAGGGGAATCAGCCCCAGCATTTT. It specifies CASSIVQGNQPQHF.

For this clone: This may arise from a read error, as a much more abundant clone is one base away. This sample includes further DNA sequences coding for the same CDR3. V usage is TRBV27 and J usage is TRBJ2-2; D remains unclear. This CDR3 comprises 12 residues. The germline CDR1 and CDR2 sequences are MNHEY and SMNVEV (reference sequence). V was pared by 3 bases and J by 2 bases, with 1 base between. CDR3 protein: CASSFNTGELFF. The CDR3 DNA reads TGTGCCAGCAGTTTCAACACCGGGGAGCTGTTTTTT.

The V gene is TRBV7-9, the J gene TRBJ2-2, with TRBD2 as a possible D gene (6 bases). Germline V gene sequence: CDR1 SEHNR, CDR2 FQNEAQ (reference sequence). The CDR3 sequence is 14 residues long. The V end lost 6 bases, the J end lost 6 bases, and 14 bases lay between the germline ends. CDR3 sequence: CASSSGGAAGELFF. For the CDR3, the DNA is TGTGCCAGCAGTTCCGGAGGGGCCGCCGGGGAGCTGTTTTTT.

This clone was seen more than once but under ten times. The sample holds other DNA sequences that translate to the same CDR3. This sequence joins TRBV14 and TRBJ1-2, with TRBD1 matching 7 bases. V was pared by 4 bases and J by 2 bases, with 1 base of the junction left unmatched. Germline-derived CDR1 and CDR2 are SGHDN and FVKESK. The CDR3 has 13 amino acids. CDR3 nucleotide sequence: TGTGCCAGCAGCCCGGGACAGAACTATGGCTACACCTTC. This sequence encodes CASSPGQNYGYTF. Based on the CDR3 plus reference TRBV14 and TRBJ1-2, the full variable domain is EAGVTQFPSHSVIEKGQTVTLRCDPISGHDNLYWYRRVMGKEIKFLLHFVKESKQDESGMPNNRFLAERTGGTYSTLKVQPAELEDSGVYFCASSPGQNYGYTFGSGTRLTVV.

The rearrangement joins TRBV5-1 to TRBJ2-1; a possible D gene is TRBD1 (5 bases). V was trimmed by 2 bases and J by 1 base, leaving 10 bases between them. The CDR3 consists of 15 residues. CDR1 is SGHRS and CDR2 is YFSETQ in the germline V gene. The CDR3 DNA reads TGCGCCAGCAGCTTTGACAGAGGTTCCTACAATGAGCAGTTCTTC. As protein: CASSFDRGSYNEQFF.

The chain joins TRBV13 to TRBJ2-3; D is unclear. V was cut by 2 bases and J by 2 bases, with 5 bases left in between. In germline, CDR1 is PRHDT, CDR2 FYEKMQ (reference sequence). This CDR3 comprises 13 residues. CDR3 sequence reads: CASSLTLTDTQYF. Written as DNA, the CDR3 is TGTGCCAGCAGCTTAACCCTCACAGATACGCAGTATTTT.

The rearrangement uses TRBV6-1 and TRBJ1-2, with D uncertain. The CDR3 covers 13 residues. Per the germline V gene, CDR1 is MNHNS and CDR2 is SASEGT. V dropped 4 bases and J dropped 8 bases, with 14 bases sitting between them. CDR3: CASSGGRDWGYTF. The CDR3 DNA reads as TGTGCCAGCAGTGGAGGAAGAGATTGGGGCTACACCTTC.

This clone was picked up a small number of times. The rearrangement uses TRBV30 and TRBJ2-1, with D maybe TRBD1 (7 bases). There are 13 residues in the CDR3. CDR1 is GTSNPN, CDR2 SVGIG, per germline (reference sequence). Trimming pared 3 bases from V and 8 bases from J, leaving 14 bases between. The CDR3 sequence is CAWREGAFYEQFF. The CDR3 bases are TGTGCCTGGAGGGAGGGGGCGTTCTATGAGCAGTTCTTC.